The clone carrying this T cell receptor beta chain has just a few counts. Its target is unknown. The CDR3 runs 15 residues. Germline V CDR1 and CDR2: MNHNS, SASEGT. V shed 3 bases and J shed 0 bases, with 6 bases lying between them. This record comes from a study of response to subunit inactivated influenza vaccine. TCRdb independently ran MiXCR on the RT-PCR reads; one entry per CDR3 protein. Of fewer than 750,000 distinct CDR3 sequences listed, less than 15% are singletons. Study-wide results and caveats: The authors proposed limited new T cell recruitment per seasonal influenza vaccination.

V and J are TRBV6-1 and TRBJ1-6; no firm D call. The starting material was PBMCs from blood, obtained about 11 days after vaccination. This clonotype was sampled from a middle-aged man who received an inactivated influenza vaccine. Here the CDR3 reads CASSEVGSYNSPLHF. The CDR3 DNA is TGTGCCAGCAGTGAGGTCGGCTCCTATAATTCACCCCTCCACTTT.